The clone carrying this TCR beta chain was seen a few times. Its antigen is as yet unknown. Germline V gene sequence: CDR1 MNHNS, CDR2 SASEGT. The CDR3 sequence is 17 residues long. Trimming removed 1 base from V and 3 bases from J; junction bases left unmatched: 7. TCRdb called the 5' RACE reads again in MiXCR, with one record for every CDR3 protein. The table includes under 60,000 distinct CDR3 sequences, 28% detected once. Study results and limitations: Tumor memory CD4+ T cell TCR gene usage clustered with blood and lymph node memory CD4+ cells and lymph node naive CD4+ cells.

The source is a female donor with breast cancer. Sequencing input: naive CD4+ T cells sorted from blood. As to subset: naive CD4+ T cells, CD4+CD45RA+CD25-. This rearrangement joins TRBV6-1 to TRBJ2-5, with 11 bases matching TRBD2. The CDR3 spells CASSEGLAGGSEETQYF. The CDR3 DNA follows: TGTGCCAGCAGTGAAGGGTTAGCGGGGGGGAGCGAAGAGACCCAGTACTTC.